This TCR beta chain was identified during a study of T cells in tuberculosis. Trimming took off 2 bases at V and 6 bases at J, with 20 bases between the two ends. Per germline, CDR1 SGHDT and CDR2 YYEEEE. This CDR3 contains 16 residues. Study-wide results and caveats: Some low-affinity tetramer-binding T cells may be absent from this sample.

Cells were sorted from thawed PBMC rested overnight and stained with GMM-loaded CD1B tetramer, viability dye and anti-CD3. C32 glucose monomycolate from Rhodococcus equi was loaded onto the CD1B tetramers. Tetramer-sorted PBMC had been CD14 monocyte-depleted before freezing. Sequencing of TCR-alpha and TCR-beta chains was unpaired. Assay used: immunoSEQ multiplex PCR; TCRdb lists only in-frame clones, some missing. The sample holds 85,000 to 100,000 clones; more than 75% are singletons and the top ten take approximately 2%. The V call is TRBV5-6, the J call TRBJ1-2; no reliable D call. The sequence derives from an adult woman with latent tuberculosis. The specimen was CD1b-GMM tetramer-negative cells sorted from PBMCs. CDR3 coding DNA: TGTGCCAGCAGCTTTGTCGCGGCCTTTAATACGAATGGCTACACCTTC. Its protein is CASSFVAAFNTNGYTF.